Listed below are T cell receptor beta chains from one sample, sequenced in a study of T cells in tuberculosis. Repertoires were generated with immunoSEQ multiplex PCR, while TCRdb's copy carries only in-frame clones and drops some. The repertoire has around 49,000 clones, 90% to 95% of them found once; the top ten carry 1.1% to 1.5%. The specimen comprised PBMCs, sampled at tuberculosis diagnosis. These receptors were collected from an adult with tuberculosis. Each CDR3 is given with its conserved first and last residue. D genes are given only for firm matches. Clone sizes are given selectively: once, few, many, or a class where the clone is expanded.

cdr3_nt,cdr3_aa,clone_size,d_call,j_call,v_call
TGTGCCACCAGCAGAGATGGGGCTAGCGGGGGCAATGAGCAGTTCTTC,CATSRDGASGGNEQFF,-,TRBD2,TRBJ2-1,TRBV15
TGCAGCGTTGGCCTAGCGGGAACTCCCTACGAGCAGTACTTC,CSVGLAGTPYEQYF,-,TRBD2,TRBJ2-7,TRBV29-1
TGTGCCACCAGCAGAATTCTAGCGGGAGTTCGAGAGACCCAGTACTTC,CATSRILAGVRETQYF,few,TRBD2,TRBJ2-5,TRBV15
TGTGCCAGCAGCGCCCAAAGTAGTGAGCAGTTCTTC,CASSAQSSEQFF,-,-,TRBJ2-1,TRBV9
TGCGCCAGCAGTGAGCCCGGGGATTATGGGCCAGATACGCAGTATTTT,CASSEPGDYGPDTQYF,-,-,TRBJ2-3,TRBV10-1
TGTGCCAGCAGTGACACAGGGGGAGCGCAGCCCCAGCATTTT,CASSDTGGAQPQHF,once,TRBD1,TRBJ1-5,TRBV28
TGTGCCAGTAACAAGGGGAATAATGAAAAACTGTTTTTT,CASNKGNNEKLFF,once,-,TRBJ1-4,TRBV5-8
TGTGCCATCAGTGATCAGCAGGGTAGTAAGGTTCGGGACACTGAAGCTTTCTTT,CAISDQQGSKVRDTEAFF,-,-,TRBJ1-1,TRBV10-3
TGTGCCAGCAGCTCCTCGGGACTAGCGGACAATGAGCAGTTCTTC,CASSSSGLADNEQFF,-,TRBD2,TRBJ2-1,TRBV9
TGTGCCAGCAGCTACCACGAGGGCCTCTATGGCTACACCTTC,CASSYHEGLYGYTF,-,-,TRBJ1-2,TRBV6-6
TGTGCCAGCTCACCACCTAGCGCGAGTGAGCAGTTCTTC,CASSPPSASEQFF,-,-,TRBJ2-1,TRBV18
TGCGCCAGCAGCGTCAGGGGGCCAGGGGCCAACGTCCTGACTTTC,CASSVRGPGANVLTF,-,TRBD1,TRBJ2-6,TRBV5-1
TGTGCCAGCAGTGCTGTCTTGCAGGGGGCTTGGGAGCAGTTCTTC,CASSAVLQGAWEQFF,-,TRBD1,TRBJ2-1,TRBV2
TGTGCCGTTATGAACCGGTGGGCTTTCTTT,CAVMNRWAFF,-,-,TRBJ1-1,TRBV30
TGCAGCGTTGCCGGGATTAGGAACACCGGGGAGCTGTTTTTT,CSVAGIRNTGELFF,-,-,TRBJ2-2,TRBV29-1
TGCGCCAGCAGTGTCCTGGGGTTGAGGGTTGGCTACACCTTC,CASSVLGLRVGYTF,-,-,TRBJ1-2,TRBV10-1
TGTGCCAGCCGCCCGGTGAGGGAGCCTTTCCCGCAGTATTTT,CASRPVREPFPQYF,-,-,TRBJ2-3,TRBV9
TGTGCCAGCAGTGAATCCGGCAGGGGGACACGCTTC,CASSESGRGTRF,-,TRBD1,TRBJ2-7,TRBV6-1
TGTGCCATCAGTGATTGGACTAGCGGGATTTCAGATACGCAGTATTTT,CAISDWTSGISDTQYF,-,TRBD2,TRBJ2-3,TRBV10-3
TGTGCCAGCAGGGCTAACTTACAGGGCCTCTCTGGAAACACCATATATTTT,CASRANLQGLSGNTIYF,-,-,TRBJ1-3,TRBV2
TGTGCCAGAAGCAAAACTAGCGGGAGGAGCAATGAGCAGTTCTTC,CARSKTSGRSNEQFF,-,TRBD2,TRBJ2-1,TRBV5-3
TGTGCCAGCAGTGGGGAAGCGGGTTCCCCCTACGAGCAGTACTTC,CASSGEAGSPYEQYF,-,-,TRBJ2-7,TRBV27
TGCGCCAGCAGCCCCGCTAGCGACTATGAGCAGTTCTTC,CASSPASDYEQFF,-,-,TRBJ2-1,TRBV5-1
TGCAGCGTTCGAAGGAAACAGAGCTCCTACGAGCAGTACTTC,CSVRRKQSSYEQYF,-,-,TRBJ2-7,TRBV29-1
TGTGCCAGCAGCGTAGGGGCTAGCGGGGCCACAGATACGCAGTATTTT,CASSVGASGATDTQYF,-,TRBD2,TRBJ2-3,TRBV9
TGTGCCAGCAGCCCTCAAGGTGCTGACAGGGCGTACGAGCAGTACTTC,CASSPQGADRAYEQYF,-,TRBD1,TRBJ2-7,TRBV4-2
TGTGCCAGCAGTCGCCGGGACAGGGTTCAAGAGACCCAGTACTTC,CASSRRDRVQETQYF,-,TRBD1,TRBJ2-5,TRBV27
TGCGCCAGCGGGGACAGGGCCGGCTACACCTTC,CASGDRAGYTF,-,TRBD1,TRBJ1-2,TRBV5-1
TGCGCCAGCAGCCATCCCACGACAGCTGCCTATGGCTACACCTTC,CASSHPTTAAYGYTF,-,-,TRBJ1-2,TRBV4-1